This T cell receptor beta chain was recorded in a study of blood T cell repertoires in COVID-19. In the study overall: The United States, Italy and Spain supplied acute and convalescent COVID-19 samples. T cells, B-cell-depleted T cells, or PBMCs supplied cDNA or gDNA.

As originally analysed: Reference gene primer amplification yielded estimated nucleated cell counts. The data were produced by immunoSEQ multiplex PCR, yet TCRdb's version contains in-frame clones alone and is incomplete. The V and J calls and the clone size are those of that table, but D and trimming were determined from the DNA. The table includes roughly 300,000 clones, 86% detected once. Trimming pared 1 base from V and 0 bases from J, leaving 13 bases between. This CDR3 comprises 17 residues. Germline CDR1 SGHTA, CDR2 FQGNSA. The chain uses TRBV7-2 and TRBJ2-1, with D perhaps matching TRBD2 (5 bases). This TCR came from a woman between 50 and 59 years old with acute or convalescent COVID-19. Sequencing was done on a sample of peripheral blood. The CDR3 bases are TGTGCCAGCAGCTTAGAGGCAGCGGTGAGCTCCTACAATGAGCAGTTCTTC. It codes for CASSLEAAVSSYNEQFF.